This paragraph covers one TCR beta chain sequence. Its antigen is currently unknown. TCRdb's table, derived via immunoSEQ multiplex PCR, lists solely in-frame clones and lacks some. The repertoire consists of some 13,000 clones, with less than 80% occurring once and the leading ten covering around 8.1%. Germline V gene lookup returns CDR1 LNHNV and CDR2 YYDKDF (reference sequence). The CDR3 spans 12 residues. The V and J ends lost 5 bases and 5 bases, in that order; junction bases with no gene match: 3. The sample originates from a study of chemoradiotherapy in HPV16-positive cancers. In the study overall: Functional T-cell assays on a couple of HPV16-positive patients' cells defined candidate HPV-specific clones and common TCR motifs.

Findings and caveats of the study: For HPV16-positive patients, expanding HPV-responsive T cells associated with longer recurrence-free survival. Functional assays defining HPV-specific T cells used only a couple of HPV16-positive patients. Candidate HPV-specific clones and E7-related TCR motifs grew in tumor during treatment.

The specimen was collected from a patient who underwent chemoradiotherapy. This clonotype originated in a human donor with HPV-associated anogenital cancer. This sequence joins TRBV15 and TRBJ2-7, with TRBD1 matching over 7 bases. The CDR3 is CATSGTGDEQYF. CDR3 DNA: TGTGCCACCAGCGGAACAGGGGACGAGCAGTACTTC.